Detailed here is one TCR beta chain. This specimen comes from a study of technical replicates of blood from a handful of donors. TCRdb's table, derived via immunoSEQ multiplex PCR, lists solely in-frame clones and lacks some. The sample shows just over 75,000 clones, about 92% of them seen only once. The sequencing input was T cells isolated from PBMCs. The receptor was derived from a human donor in good health.

The CDR3 loop reads CAISETSGSWYNEQFF. In nucleotides, the CDR3 is TGTGCCATCAGTGAGACTAGCGGGAGTTGGTACAATGAGCAGTTCTTC. The chain recombines TRBV10-3 with TRBJ2-1; 11 positions match TRBD2. Germline lookup yields CDR1 ENHRY and CDR2 SYGVKD. V was clipped by 2 bases and J by 4 bases; unmatched bases: 4. The CDR3 totals 16 residues.